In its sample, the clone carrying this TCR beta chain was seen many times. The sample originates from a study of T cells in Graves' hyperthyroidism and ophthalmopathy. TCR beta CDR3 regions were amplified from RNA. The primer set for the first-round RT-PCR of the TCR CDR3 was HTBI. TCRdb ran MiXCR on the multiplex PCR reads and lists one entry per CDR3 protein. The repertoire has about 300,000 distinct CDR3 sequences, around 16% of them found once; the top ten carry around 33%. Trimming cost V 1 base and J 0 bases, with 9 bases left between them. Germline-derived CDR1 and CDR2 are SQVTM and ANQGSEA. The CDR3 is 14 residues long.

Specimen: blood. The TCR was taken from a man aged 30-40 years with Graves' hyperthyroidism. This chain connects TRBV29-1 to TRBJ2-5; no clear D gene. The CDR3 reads CSVEAFRDQETQYF. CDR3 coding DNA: TGCAGCGTTGAAGCTTTCCGGGACCAAGAGACCCAGTACTTC.